This entry lists 9 T cell receptor beta chains sequenced from one sample in a study of cytomegalovirus exposure and HLA in healthy donors. 60 Vbeta and 13 Jbeta primers were used in PCR. Data came from immunoSEQ multiplex PCR; TCRdb stores just in-frame clones and leaves some out. The profile shows some 120,000 clones, 80% of them singletons. Sequencing was carried out using PBMCs. These receptors originate from a man between 35 and 55 years old in good health and CMV-seronegative.

This chain links TRBV9 with TRBJ2-1; tentatively, D is TRBD2 (5 bases). Germline CDR1 is SGDLS and CDR2 is YYNGEE. This CDR3 contains 16 residues. V was trimmed by 4 bases and J by 4 bases, leaving 18 bases between them. CDR3 region: CASSPTFSTTYNEQFF. The CDR3 nucleotides are TGTGCCAGCAGCCCAACTTTTTCGACTACTTACAATGAGCAGTTCTTC.

With regard to this clone: Other DNA variants within this sample encode the same CDR3. CDR3 bases: TGTGCCAGCCGGGACAACCAAGAGACCCAGTACTTC. Its translation: CASRDNQETQYF. This chain uses TRBV2 with TRBJ2-5; D possibly corresponds to TRBD1 (6 bases). Per germline, CDR1 SNHLY and CDR2 FYNNEI. The CDR3 extends over 12 amino acids. Trimming removed 8 bases at V and 0 bases at J, with 7 bases between.

The chain links TRBV28 to TRBJ2-2; perhaps TRBD2 as D (5 bases). V lost 6 bases, J lost 7 bases, and 15 bases lay in between. This CDR3 region has 14 residues. Germline CDR1 reads MDHEN; CDR2 reads SYDVKM. This chain's CDR3 is CASRPGGDGGELFF. CDR3 bases: TGTGCCAGCAGACCTGGAGGAGATGGCGGGGAGCTGTTTTTT.

The chain joins TRBV2 to TRBJ2-3; D may be TRBD2 (6 bases). With 4 bases removed from V and 4 bases from J, the gap between germline ends came to 12 bases. This CDR3 is built from 14 residues. Germline CDR1 is SNHLY and CDR2 is FYNNEI. The CDR3 loop is CASSGLVVADTQYF. The CDR3 DNA reads TGTGCCAGCAGTGGACTAGTGGTGGCAGATACGCAGTATTTT.

J is TRBJ2-3 and V is TRBV9; 11 bases agree with TRBD2. This CDR3 spans 16 amino acids. V lost 4 bases and J lost 5; bases outside the gene matches: 9. Germline loops: CDR1 SGDLS, CDR2 YYNGEE. The CDR3 DNA reads TGTGCCAGCAGCCCCCGACTAGCGGGAAGGGTAGATACGCAGTATTTT. Translating it yields CASSPRLAGRVDTQYF.

This clone was observed a handful of times. The chain employs TRBV2 and TRBJ1-5; 10 bases line up with TRBD1. CDR3 length equals 15 residues. CDR1 and CDR2 from the germline V gene are SNHLY and FYNNEI. V dropped 4 bases and J dropped 11; count of bases not matched to a gene: 11. CDR3: CASSGGTGEDWAQHF. Written as DNA, the CDR3 is TGTGCCAGCAGTGGGGGGACAGGGGAAGACTGGGCCCAGCATTTT.

This chain joins TRBV4-1 and TRBJ2-2, with 7 bases fitting TRBD1. With V trimmed by 1 base and J by 3 bases, 2 bases remained unmatched. From germline, CDR1 is MGHRA and CDR2 YSYEKL. The length of the CDR3 is 15 residues. The CDR3 is CASSQAGGDTGELFF. DNA of the CDR3: TGCGCCAGCAGCCAAGCAGGGGGAGACACCGGGGAGCTGTTTTTT.

The genes are TRBV27 and TRBJ2-7; 13 bases align to TRBD2. There are 18 residues in the CDR3. With V trimmed by 5 bases and J by 4 bases, 14 bases remained unmatched. The germline V gene encodes CDR1 MNHEY and CDR2 SMNVEV (reference sequence). The chain's CDR3 is CASSQKGLAGNEVYEQYF. In DNA, the CDR3 is TGTGCCAGCAGTCAGAAGGGACTAGCGGGAAATGAAGTGTACGAGCAGTACTTC.

V is TRBV11-2 and J is TRBJ2-1, with D hard to call. The CDR3 is 11 residues long. V dropped 0 bases and J dropped 9 bases, with 3 bases sitting between them. Germline values: CDR1 SGHAT, CDR2 FQNNGV. CDR3 protein: CASSLDSEQFF. The CDR3, as DNA: TGTGCCAGCAGCTTAGATAGTGAGCAGTTCTTC.